The rows below give T cell receptor beta chains drawn from one sample of a study of blood T cell repertoires in COVID-19. The protocol was immunoSEQ multiplex PCR, while the TCRdb copy is restricted to in-frame clones and leaves out a portion. The data contain about 250,000 clones, roughly 85% of them singletons. The sample was PBMCs or T cells enriched from blood (not recorded which). These receptors were obtained from a woman aged 25 to 39 who had recovered from COVID-19. Each CDR3 is given with its conserved first and last residue. The D gene is left open where the match is weak. Only some rows state a clone size, as once, few, many or a class for expanded clones.

size	V	J	D	CDR3	DNA
-	TRBV7-9	TRBJ1-1	-	CASSPTRQRVNTEAFF	TGTGCCAGCAGCCCAACGAGACAGCGTGTGAACACTGAAGCTTTCTTT
-	TRBV2	TRBJ1-1	TRBD1	CASSEGGQGGTEAFF	TGTGCCAGCAGTGAGGGGGGACAGGGAGGCACTGAAGCTTTCTTT
few	TRBV6-4	TRBJ2-1	TRBD2	CASSDGTSSHEQFF	TGTGCCAGCAGTGATGGGACTAGCTCCCATGAGCAGTTCTTC
-	TRBV4-1	TRBJ2-5	TRBD2	CASSHGASGGTQETQYF	TGCGCCAGCAGCCATGGGGCTAGCGGGGGGACTCAAGAGACCCAGTACTTC
-	TRBV7-3	TRBJ1-4	-	CASSLGRRANEKLFF	TGTGCCAGCAGCTTAGGCCGACGGGCTAATGAAAAACTGTTTTTT
-	TRBV30	TRBJ1-1	TRBD1	CAWTLSGQSNTEAFF	TGTGCCTGGACCCTTTCGGGACAGTCGAACACTGAAGCTTTCTTT
-	TRBV28	TRBJ1-2	TRBD1	CASSLNRGANYGYTF	TGTGCCAGCAGTTTAAACAGGGGCGCTAACTATGGCTACACCTTC
-	TRBV6-4	TRBJ2-1	TRBD2	CASSDAGASGRGSYNEQFF	TGTGCCAGCAGTGACGCGGGGGCTAGCGGGAGAGGTTCCTACAATGAGCAGTTCTTC
-	TRBV18	TRBJ2-5	-	CASSASQGPETQYF	TGTGCCAGCTCAGCCTCACAGGGCCCAGAGACCCAGTACTTC
-	TRBV18	TRBJ2-3	TRBD2	CASSTRTSGRASADTQYF	TGTGCCAGCTCAACACGGACTAGCGGGAGGGCCTCGGCAGATACGCAGTATTTT
-	TRBV24-1	TRBJ2-3	-	CATSDLRQSTDTQYF	TGTGCCACCAGTGATCTCCGACAGAGCACAGATACGCAGTATTTT
-	TRBV3-1/TRBV3-2	TRBJ2-7	TRBD2	CASSQGRLAGFFYEQYF	TGTGCCAGCAGCCAAGGGAGACTAGCGGGTTTCTTCTACGAGCAGTACTTC
once	TRBV27	TRBJ2-2	-	CASTGVAGLGPTGELFF	TGTGCCAGCACCGGGGTGGCCGGGCTAGGTCCCACCGGGGAGCTGTTTTTT
few	TRBV9	TRBJ1-2	TRBD1	CASSVEQGAGYTF	TGTGCCAGCAGCGTAGAACAGGGGGCTGGCTACACCTTC
-	TRBV28	TRBJ1-1	-	CASSLRLTIESSTLRF	TGTGCCAGCAGTTTAAGGTTGACGATAGAGTCCTCCACACTGAGGTTT
-	TRBV14	TRBJ2-3	TRBD1	CASRDVTGGTDTQYF	TGTGCCAGCAGAGACGTAACAGGGGGCACAGATACGCAGTATTTT
-	TRBV19	TRBJ2-5	-	CASSIQGAQETQYF	TGTGCCAGTAGTATCCAGGGTGCCCAAGAGACCCAGTACTTC
-	TRBV10-3	TRBJ2-3	TRBD1	CAIMSGQGAGTDTQYF	TGTGCCATCATGTCAGGACAGGGGGCGGGCACAGATACGCAGTATTTT
few	TRBV12-3/TRBV12-4	TRBJ2-7	TRBD1	CASSSGQGAAQYF	TGTGCCAGCAGTTCTGGACAGGGGGCCGCTCAGTACTTC
-	TRBV4-2	TRBJ2-3	-	CASSHSGLTDTQYF	TGTGCCAGCAGCCACTCGGGACTCACAGATACGCAGTATTTT
-	TRBV2	TRBJ2-2	-	CASSGSGNTGELFF	TGTGCCAGCAGCGGTAGCGGTAACACCGGGGAGCTGTTTTTT
-	TRBV5-1	TRBJ2-1	-	CASSLGGSGFDEQFF	TGCGCCAGCAGCTTGGGAGGTAGCGGCTTCGATGAGCAGTTCTTC
-	TRBV28	TRBJ1-4	TRBD1	CASSLGIKDRKLFF	TGTGCCAGCAGTTTAGGGATTAAGGACAGGAAACTGTTTTTT
-	TRBV10-2	TRBJ1-1	-	CASSEAGIGTEAFF	TGCGCCAGCAGTGAAGCGGGGATTGGTACTGAAGCTTTCTTT
-	TRBV20-1	TRBJ2-7	-	CSASGVYDYYEQYF	TGCAGTGCTAGTGGGGTGTACGACTACTACGAGCAGTACTTC
-	TRBV6-4	TRBJ1-1	-	CASSPIPTDQNTEAFF	TGTGCCAGCAGCCCAATACCGACAGACCAAAACACTGAAGCTTTCTTT
-	TRBV15	TRBJ1-2	TRBD1	CATSRATGGESYGYTF	TGTGCCACCAGCAGAGCTACAGGGGGCGAGAGCTATGGCTACACCTTC
few	TRBV6-5	TRBJ1-5	-	CASRSGTPNQPQHF	TGTGCCAGCAGGTCCGGGACACCAAATCAGCCCCAGCATTTT
-	TRBV19	TRBJ1-2	-	CASSHTGFNGYTF	TGTGCCAGTAGTCATACAGGGTTCAATGGCTACACCTTC
-	TRBV10-3	TRBJ2-7	-	CAISESTNSQSYEQYF	TGTGCCATCAGTGAGTCGACCAACAGCCAGTCCTACGAGCAGTACTTC
once	TRBV6-5	TRBJ2-3	-	CASSQNKYGTDTQYF	TGTGCCAGCAGTCAGAACAAATACGGCACAGATACGCAGTATTTT
-	TRBV27	TRBJ1-5	-	CANQGKGNQPQHF	TGTGCCAACCAGGGGAAGGGCAATCAGCCCCAGCATTTT
-	TRBV29-1	TRBJ1-1	-	CSVWGTRTAGMNTEAFF	TGCAGCGTTTGGGGGACGAGGACAGCCGGAATGAACACTGAAGCTTTCTTT
-	TRBV29-1	TRBJ2-3	-	CSVALGGGTDTQYF	TGCAGCGTTGCCCTGGGGGGTGGCACAGATACGCAGTATTTT
-	TRBV7-9	TRBJ2-1	TRBD1	CASSLALGQNNEQFF	TGTGCCAGCAGCTTAGCCCTGGGACAGAACAATGAGCAGTTCTTC
-	TRBV10-1	TRBJ2-3	-	CASSESTGSTDTQYF	TGCGCCAGCAGTGAGTCAACGGGTAGCACAGATACGCAGTATTTT
-	TRBV24-1	TRBJ2-3	-	CATSDLGGGRDTQYF	TGTGCCACCAGTGATTTAGGAGGGGGCCGGGATACGCAGTATTTT
-	TRBV5-1	TRBJ1-2	-	CASSPRGDLTYGYTF	TGCGCCAGCAGCCCCCGGGGGGACCTGACCTATGGCTACACCTTC
-	TRBV7-9	TRBJ1-5	TRBD1	CASSLGQGINQPQHF	TGTGCCAGCAGCTTGGGACAGGGGATTAATCAGCCCCAGCATTTT
-	TRBV5-5	TRBJ1-5	-	CASRFTGISNQPQHF	TGTGCCAGCAGGTTCACAGGGATAAGCAATCAGCCCCAGCATTTT
-	TRBV2	TRBJ1-6	TRBD1	CASRPTGSSYNSPLHF	TGTGCCAGCAGACCGACAGGGAGCTCCTATAATTCACCCCTCCACTTT
-	TRBV10-3	TRBJ1-2	TRBD1	CAISGGQERGPNYGYTF	TGTGCCATCAGTGGGGGACAGGAACGGGGGCCTAACTATGGCTACACCTTC
-	TRBV5-5	TRBJ2-3	TRBD2	CASSYTSGDTDTQYF	TGTGCCAGCAGCTATACTAGCGGGGACACAGATACGCAGTATTTT
once	TRBV23-1	TRBJ2-1	-	CASSQSGVDEQFF	TGCGCCAGCAGTCAATCTGGAGTAGATGAGCAGTTCTTC
few	TRBV12-3/TRBV12-4	TRBJ1-2	-	CASSAGYGYTF	TGTGCCAGCAGTGCCGGCTATGGCTACACCTTC
-	TRBV18	TRBJ2-1	TRBD2	CASSPVAGQYNEQFF	TGTGCCAGCTCACCAGTAGCGGGACAATACAATGAGCAGTTCTTC
once	TRBV5-6	TRBJ2-7	TRBD1	CATRGGTGVDEQYF	TGTGCCACGAGAGGGGGGACAGGGGTGGACGAGCAGTACTTC
-	TRBV12-3/TRBV12-4	TRBJ1-1	-	CASSDMNTEAFF	TGTGCCAGCAGCGACATGAACACTGAAGCTTTCTTT
-	TRBV6-1	TRBJ2-7	-	CASSDSDRSSYEQYF	TGTGCCAGCAGTGATTCGGACAGAAGCTCCTACGAGCAGTACTTC
-	TRBV27	TRBJ2-3	-	CASSFLDRTTDTQYF	TGTGCCAGCAGTTTCCTCGACAGGACCACAGATACGCAGTATTTT
-	TRBV6-5	TRBJ1-2	-	CASKQGNYGYTF	TGTGCCAGCAAACAGGGTAACTATGGCTACACCTTC
-	TRBV19	TRBJ2-7	-	CASSTGSPVHEQYF	TGTGCCAGCTCCACCGGGTCCCCGGTCCACGAGCAGTACTTC
once	TRBV21-1	TRBJ2-5	-	CASSLQGIGETQYF	TGTGCCAGCAGTCTACAGGGGATTGGGGAGACCCAGTACTTC
-	TRBV29-1	TRBJ1-4	-	CSPNGEGLEKLFF	TGCAGCCCCAATGGGGAGGGGTTGGAAAAACTGTTTTTT